The 9 T cell receptor beta chains given below trace back to one sample, sequenced in a study of T cell responses to AZD1222 COVID-19 vaccine. Using immunoSEQ multiplex PCR, the repertoire was profiled, and TCRdb retains in-frame clones only, with some absent. The data show 130,000 or so clones, about 94% seen once. The source was peripheral blood, collected on day 0 of AZD1222 vaccination. All receptors derive from an adult in good health.

The V call is TRBV30, the J call TRBJ2-3; D tentatively reads TRBD1 or TRBD2 (5 bases each). Germline V gene sequence: CDR1 GTSNPN, CDR2 SVGIG (reference sequence). Trimming took 3 bases from V and 9 from J, leaving 25 bases between them. This CDR3 contains 16 residues. The CDR3 DNA follows: TGTGCCTGGAGGCCTCCTCCCCCGCTAGCCTGGGACACGCAGTATTTT. Protein sequence: CAWRPPPPLAWDTQYF.

The chain is built from TRBV28 and TRBJ1-1, with D hard to call. The length of the CDR3 is 14 residues. V was trimmed by 5 bases and J by 0 bases, leaving 10 bases between them. Germline V gene data show CDR1 as MDHEN and CDR2 as SYDVKM. CDR3 loop: CASSVEGLNTEAFF. CDR3 DNA: TGTGCCAGCAGTGTTGAGGGTTTGAACACTGAAGCTTTCTTT.

The V and J genes are TRBV3-1 (or the pseudogene TRBV3-2) and TRBJ2-2; 9 bases match TRBD1. Trimming took 3 bases from V and 7 from J; bases not matched to a gene: 6. The germline V gene encodes CDR1 LGHDT and CDR2 YNNKEL (reference sequence). The CDR3 runs to 15 residues. This CDR3 reads CASSHWDRANGELFF. The CDR3 coding sequence is TGTGCCAGCAGCCACTGGGACAGGGCGAACGGGGAGCTGTTTTTT.

The chain couples TRBV5-1 to TRBJ1-1, with D perhaps matching TRBD1 (5 bases). This CDR3 contains 16 residues. Looked up from germline, CDR1 is SGHRS and CDR2 is YFSETQ. V gave up 0 bases and J gave up 5 bases, with 17 bases separating them. CDR3: CASSLATDRRGTEAFF. The CDR3 DNA is TGCGCCAGCAGCTTGGCGACAGATAGGCGGGGGACTGAAGCTTTCTTT.

V usage is TRBV29-1 and J usage is TRBJ2-7, with 10 bases identical to TRBD2. CDR3 length: 13 amino acids. Trimming cost V 7 bases and J 2 bases; bases outside gene matches: 5. Germline CDR1 SQVTM, CDR2 ANQGSEA. DNA for the CDR3: TGCAGCGCCCGGCTAGCGGGGGCCTACGAGCAGTACTTC. It codes for CSARLAGAYEQYF.

This chain links TRBV6-5 with TRBJ2-1, with unresolved D. The V end lost 6 bases, the J end lost 3 bases, and 9 bases lay between the germline ends. The germline gives CDR1 MNHEY, CDR2 SVGAGI. The CDR3 consists of 13 residues. CDR3 in amino acids: CASSPRYYNEQFF. The CDR3 DNA sequence: TGTGCCAGCAGCCCGCGGTACTACAATGAGCAGTTCTTC.

This clone has just a few counts. V gene TRBV12-3 or TRBV12-4 combines with J gene TRBJ2-1; TRBD1 aligns across 8 bases. After removal of 8 bases from V and 5 bases from J, the junction contained 5 bases not matched to a gene. This CDR3 contains 13 residues. Written as DNA, the CDR3 is TGTGCCAGCGGACAGGGACAGAACAATGAGCAGTTCTTC. This codes for CASGQGQNNEQFF.

The chain employs TRBV28 and TRBJ2-5; D is unclear. Germline CDR1 is MDHEN and CDR2 is SYDVKM. CDR3 length equals 11 residues. Deletions cut 5 bases from V and 5 bases from J, with 6 bases between. CDR3 residues: CASSILETQYF. DNA of the CDR3: TGTGCCAGCAGTATCCTGGAGACCCAGTACTTC.

This clone was detected once. This chain uses TRBV10-1 with TRBJ1-2; TRBD1 matches at 9 bases. The length of the CDR3 is 17 residues. J lost 4 bases, V lost 2 bases, and 11 bases had no gene match. CDR1 WNHNN and CDR2 SYGVQD come from the germline V gene (reference sequence). The chain's CDR3 is CASSELGQGEVGYGYTF. CDR3 coding DNA: TGCGCCAGCAGTGAGCTGGGACAGGGTGAGGTGGGCTATGGCTACACCTTC.